This paragraph reports one T cell receptor beta chain. The authors distributed each subset's genomic DNA evenly over several immunoSEQ plates. It was around 190 ng DNA, about 30,000 T cell genomes, that sorted-subset replicate PCRs used. Only in-frame clones appear in the TCRdb table, and some are missing; sequencing was by immunoSEQ multiplex PCR. Here the sample spans millions of clones, roughly nine tenths being singletons. These data are taken from a study of shared clonotypes between healthy human individuals. For the study at large: CD4 naive and memory got three plates each, CD8 naive two, CD8 memory one.

Trimming stripped 4 bases from V and 0 bases from J, with 12 bases between. Germline CDR1 reads MDHEN; CDR2 reads SYDVKM. This CDR3 has 16 amino acids. CD45RA+ naive and CD45RA-negative memory subsets were separated from CD4+ cells. The source of this sequence is a man aged 18-30 years in good health. Sequencing was done on a sample of naive CD4+ T cells sorted from blood. Noted subset: CD45RA+ positively selected. The chain joins TRBV28 to TRBJ2-2; D tentatively reads TRBD1 or TRBD2 (7 bases each). CDR3 protein: CASSSGGTANTGELFF. In DNA, the CDR3 is TGTGCCAGCAGTTCCGGGGGGACAGCGAACACCGGGGAGCTGTTTTTT.